A single sample is the source of the 9 T cell receptor beta chains below, sequenced in a study of T cell repertoires in ileal Crohn's disease. Method: immunoSEQ multiplex PCR; TCRdb's copy keeps in-frame clones and lacks some. Among several thousand clones listed, around four fifths were seen once. The sample comprised ileal tissue. The receptor set was obtained from an adult with Crohn's disease.

The V and J genes are TRBV5-6 and TRBJ2-5; D gene uncertain. Germline V gene data show CDR1 as SGHDT and CDR2 as YYEEEE. Trimming took off 4 bases at V and 5 bases at J, with 6 bases between the two ends. The CDR3 has 11 residues. The CDR3 DNA reads as TGTGCCAGCAGCCGGTGGGAGACCCAGTACTTC. It codes for CASSRWETQYF.

CDR3 protein: CASSLVDRSNQPQHF. The CDR3 nucleotides are TGTGCCAGCAGTTTAGTGGACAGAAGCAATCAGCCCCAGCATTTT. The V gene is TRBV28, the J gene TRBJ1-5, with D possibly being TRBD1 (6 bases). The CDR3 covers 15 residues. V was cut by 2 bases and J by 1 base, with 9 bases left in between. Germline CDR1 reads MDHEN; CDR2 reads SYDVKM.

This clone has a handful of counts. A read error may produce the germline difference seen at one junction end. V is TRBV6-6 and J is TRBJ1-5; TRBD1 matches 8 bases. The CDR3 extends over 13 amino acids. Germline V gene lookup returns CDR1 MNHNY and CDR2 SVGAGI (reference sequence). The CDR3 spells CASSYYAPGQEHF. CDR3 nucleotides: TGTGCCAGCAGCTACTATGCTCCGGGACAGGAGCATTTT.

This sequence joins TRBV9 and TRBJ1-1; 10 bases align to TRBD1. CDR3 length: 14 residues. Germline CDR1 SGDLS, CDR2 YYNGEE. After removal of 0 bases from V and 8 bases from J, the junction contained 4 bases not matched to a gene. CDR3 loop: CASSVAGGQGEAFF. In DNA form, the CDR3 reads TGTGCCAGCAGCGTAGCGGGGGGACAGGGGGAAGCTTTCTTT.

The chain uses TRBV7-3 and TRBJ1-1, with D unresolved. In germline, CDR1 is SGHTA, CDR2 FQGTGA. The CDR3 covers 13 residues. Trimming cost V 5 bases and J 4 bases, with 11 bases left between them. The CDR3 region has the DNA TGTGCCAGCAGCCGTTCCGGGATCACTGAAGCTTTCTTT. Encoded protein: CASSRSGITEAFF.

The chain couples TRBV30 to TRBJ2-5, with 10 bases matching TRBD2. The CDR3 runs to 13 residues. Trimming at V came to 3 bases and at J to 3 bases, leaving 1 base not matched to a gene. Germline CDR1 and CDR2: GTSNPN and SVGIG (reference sequence). The CDR3 loop reads CAWRGLAEETQYF. The CDR3 nucleotides are TGTGCCTGGAGAGGACTAGCGGAAGAGACCCAGTACTTC.

This clone has only a few counts. This chain joins TRBV7-2 and TRBJ2-2, with D tentatively TRBD2 (6 bases). Germline V CDR1 and CDR2: SGHTA, FQGNSA. The germline V and J ends were trimmed by 5 bases and 7 bases, with 17 bases remaining between them. The CDR3 has 15 amino acids. CDR3 sequence: CASSPRGSFGGELFF. DNA of the CDR3: TGTGCCAGCAGCCCCCGGGGGTCGTTTGGCGGGGAGCTGTTTTTT. Variable domain in full (rest from reference TRBV7-2 and TRBJ2-2): GAGVSQSPSNKVTEKGKDVELRCDPISGHTALYWYRQSLGQGLEFLIYFQGNSAPDKSGLPSDRFSAERTGGSVSTLTIQRTQQEDSAVYLCASSPRGSFGGELFFGEGSRLTVL.

This chain uses TRBV5-1 with TRBJ1-1; no clear D. Germline CDR1 reads SGHRS; CDR2 reads YFSETQ. There are 14 residues in the CDR3. Between the trimmed V and J ends, which lost 0 bases and 0 bases, there was a span of 6 bases. The DNA for the CDR3 is TGCGCCAGCAGCTTGGGACACCTGAACACTGAAGCTTTCTTT. Translation: CASSLGHLNTEAFF.

The J gene is TRBJ1-1, the V gene TRBV14; D might be TRBD1 (5 bases). The germline V gene encodes CDR1 SGHDN and CDR2 FVKESK. This CDR3 is built from 15 residues. V was pared by 4 bases and J by 11 bases, with 23 bases between. The CDR3 loop reads CASSPQTGSVRRAFF. The CDR3 DNA sequence: TGTGCCAGCAGCCCACAAACAGGCTCGGTCCGACGGGCTTTCTTT.